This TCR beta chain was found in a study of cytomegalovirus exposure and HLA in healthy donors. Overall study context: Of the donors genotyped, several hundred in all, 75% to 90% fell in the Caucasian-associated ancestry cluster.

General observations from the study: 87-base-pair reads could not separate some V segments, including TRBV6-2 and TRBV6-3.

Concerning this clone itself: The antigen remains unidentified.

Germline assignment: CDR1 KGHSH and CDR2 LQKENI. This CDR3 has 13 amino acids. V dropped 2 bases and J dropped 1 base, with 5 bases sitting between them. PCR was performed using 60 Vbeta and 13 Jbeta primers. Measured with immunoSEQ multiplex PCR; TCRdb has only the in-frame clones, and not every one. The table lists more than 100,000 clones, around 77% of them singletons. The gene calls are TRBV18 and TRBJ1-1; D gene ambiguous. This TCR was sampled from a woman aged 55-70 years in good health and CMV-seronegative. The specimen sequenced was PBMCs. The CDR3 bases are TGTGCCAGCTCACCAGGGCGGAACACTGAAGCTTTCTTT. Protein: CASSPGRNTEAFF.